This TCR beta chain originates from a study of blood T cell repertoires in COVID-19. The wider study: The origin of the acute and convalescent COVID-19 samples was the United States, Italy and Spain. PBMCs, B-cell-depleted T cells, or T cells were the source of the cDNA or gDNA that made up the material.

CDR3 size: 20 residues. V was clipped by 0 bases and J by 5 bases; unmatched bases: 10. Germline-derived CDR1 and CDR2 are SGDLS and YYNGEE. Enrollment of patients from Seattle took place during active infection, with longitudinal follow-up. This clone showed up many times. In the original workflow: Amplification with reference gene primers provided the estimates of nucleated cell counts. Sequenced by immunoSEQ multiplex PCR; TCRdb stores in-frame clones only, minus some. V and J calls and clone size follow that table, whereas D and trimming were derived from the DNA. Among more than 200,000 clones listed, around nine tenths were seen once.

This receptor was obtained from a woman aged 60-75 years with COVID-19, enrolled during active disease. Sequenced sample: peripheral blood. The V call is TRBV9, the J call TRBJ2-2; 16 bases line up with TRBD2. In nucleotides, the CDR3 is TGTGCCAGCAGCGTAGATGGGACTAGCGGGAGGGCCGGTAAAACCGGGGAGCTGTTTTTT. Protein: CASSVDGTSGRAGKTGELFF.